The 24 T cell receptor beta chains below all came from one sample that was sequenced in a study of T cell clones after liver transplantation. Using immunoSEQ multiplex PCR, the repertoire was profiled, and TCRdb retains in-frame clones only, with some absent. The sample carries roughly 55,000 clones, around 85% recorded once. Sequenced here: CD4+ T cells from blood, sampled before liver transplant. These TCRs come from a human donor who received a liver transplant.

DNA of the CDR3: TGTGCCAGCAGCCAAGGGACTGAGCAGTTCTTC. Its protein product is CASSQGTEQFF. The chain links TRBV4-2 to TRBJ2-1; D is uncertain. The germline gives CDR1 LGHNA, CDR2 YNFKEQ. CDR3 length equals 11 residues. V lost 1 base, J lost 9 bases, and 4 bases lay in between.

In its sample, this clone was seen a few times. V usage is TRBV29-1 and J usage is TRBJ2-5, with D unclear. Trimming left V 7 bases short and J 5 bases short, with 14 bases between. Germline CDR1 SQVTM, CDR2 ANQGSEA. The CDR3 covers 12 residues. CDR3 sequence: CSAADGTETQYF. CDR3 in DNA: TGCAGCGCCGCGGACGGCACGGAGACCCAGTACTTC.

This chain joins TRBV28 and TRBJ1-5; the D is unclear. CDR3 length equals 12 residues. Trimming cost V 6 bases and J 8 bases, with 11 bases left between them. Looked up from germline, CDR1 is MDHEN and CDR2 is SYDVKM. For the CDR3, the DNA is TGTGCCAGCAGCTCCGGGGTAGAGCCCCAGCATTTT. It is translated as CASSSGVEPQHF.

A single count supports this clone. The chain combines TRBV11-2 with TRBJ2-6; D is unclear. This CDR3 contains 15 residues. The germline V gene encodes CDR1 SGHAT and CDR2 FQNNGV. Trimming took 1 base from V and 7 from J, leaving 11 bases between them. The CDR3 here is CASSLVQTIANVLTF. The CDR3 nucleotides are TGTGCCAGCAGCTTAGTTCAGACGATAGCCAACGTCCTGACTTTC. The full variable domain, completed using reference TRBV11-2 and TRBJ2-6, is EAGVAQSPRYKIIEKRQSVAFWCNPISGHATLYWYQQILGQGPKLLIQFQNNGVVDDSQLPKDRFSAERLKGVDSTLKIQPAKLEDSAVYLCASSLVQTIANVLTFGAGSRLTVL.

The chain uses TRBV9 and TRBJ2-3, with 8 nucleotides matching TRBD2. This CDR3 has 15 amino acids. Germline V gene data show CDR1 as SGDLS and CDR2 as YYNGEE. The V and J ends lost 0 bases and 6 bases, in that order; junction bases with no gene match: 6. CDR3 nucleotide sequence: TGTGCCAGCAGCGTAGTGGCGGGGGGCTGGGATACGCAGTATTTT. Residues: CASSVVAGGWDTQYF.

This clone has just one count. The chain recombines TRBV9 with TRBJ2-2; D gene ambiguous. V was clipped by 1 base and J by 0 bases, with 7 bases between them. Looked up from germline, CDR1 is SGDLS and CDR2 is YYNGEE. This CDR3 contains 15 residues. CDR3 residues: CASSVTGTNTGELFF. The CDR3 region has the DNA TGTGCCAGCAGCGTAACGGGCACGAACACCGGGGAGCTGTTTTTT.

J is TRBJ2-2 and V is TRBV12-5; no firm D call. The CDR3 runs 15 residues. V shed 1 base and J shed 0 bases, with 6 bases lying between them. Germline assignment: CDR1 LGHNT and CDR2 FRNRAP. CDR3 bases: TGTGCTAGTGGTTTGGGGATCTCGAACACCGGGGAGCTGTTTTTT. This sequence encodes CASGLGISNTGELFF.

This chain links TRBV25-1 with TRBJ1-1, with D uncertain. Germline V gives CDR1 MGHDK, CDR2 SYGVNS. The CDR3 has 13 amino acids. Between the trimmed V and J ends, which lost 1 base and 11 bases, there was a span of 14 bases. CDR3 region: CASSESDKRRAFF. The CDR3 DNA follows: TGTGCCAGCAGTGAATCAGACAAGAGGAGGGCTTTCTTT.

V and J are TRBV11-3 and TRBJ2-1; no clear D. The V gene's germline CDR1 is SGHNT and CDR2 YENEEA. There are 14 residues in the CDR3. V lost 2 bases, J lost 7 bases, and 12 bases lay in between. CDR3 in amino acids: CASSLHRLGNEQFF. CDR3 in DNA: TGTGCCAGCAGCTTACATCGGCTAGGAAATGAGCAGTTCTTC.

The chain employs TRBV28 and TRBJ2-1, with TRBD2 identical over 8 bases. Trimming cost V 5 bases and J 3 bases; bases outside gene matches: 6. In germline, CDR1 is MDHEN, CDR2 SYDVKM. The CDR3 loop spans 15 amino acids. The CDR3 DNA reads as TGTGCCAGCAGTACCGGGACTAGGAGCTACAATGAGCAGTTCTTC. This translates into CASSTGTRSYNEQFF. The full variable domain, its missing parts supplied by reference TRBV28 and TRBJ2-1, is DVKVTQSSRYLVKRTGEKVFLECVQDMDHENMFWYRQDPGLGLRLIYFSYDVKMKEKGDIPEGYSVSREKKERFSLILESASTNQTSMYLCASSTGTRSYNEQFFGPGTRLTVL.

The rearrangement links TRBV5-4 to TRBJ1-1, with D uncertain. Germline V gene lookup returns CDR1 SGHNT and CDR2 YYREEE (reference sequence). The CDR3 is made up of 14 amino acids. The germline V and J ends were trimmed by 4 bases and 5 bases, with 15 bases remaining between them. CDR3 sequence (DNA): TGTGCCAGCAGCGCTGAATGGGTTGGAACTGAAGCTTTCTTT. Amino acid sequence: CASSAEWVGTEAFF.

The V and J genes are TRBV6-5 and TRBJ2-2; D gene uncertain. CDR1 MNHEY and CDR2 SVGAGI come from the germline V gene. V lost 2 bases, J lost 4 bases, and 8 bases lay in between. This CDR3 is built from 14 residues. CDR3 sequence (DNA): TGTGCCAGCAGTTACAGGCGAACCACCGGGGAGCTGTTTTTT. Its protein product is CASSYRRTTGELFF.

V is TRBV18 and J is TRBJ2-1, with D possibly matching TRBD2 (6 bases). The CDR3 totals 15 residues. Germline CDR1 and CDR2: KGHSH and LQKENI. V was pared by 1 base and J by 9 bases, with 16 bases between. The CDR3 loop is CASSPQEGLSIEQFF. Here the CDR3 DNA reads TGTGCCAGCTCACCACAGGAGGGCCTATCGATTGAGCAGTTCTTC.

The V and J genes are TRBV11-2 and TRBJ2-4, with TRBD2 as a possible D gene (5 bases). V was cut by 5 bases and J by 5 bases, with 19 bases left in between. CDR3 length equals 16 residues. The germline V gene encodes CDR1 SGHAT and CDR2 FQNNGV. CDR3 nucleotide sequence: TGTGCCAGCAGCGCTCGCCCGGGGTGGGGAGAAAACATTCAGTACTTC. It yields the protein CASSARPGWGENIQYF.

V gene TRBV9 combines with J gene TRBJ2-1, with a weak D call TRBD2 (5 bases). The CDR3 has 15 residues. Germline V gene data show CDR1 as SGDLS and CDR2 as YYNGEE. The V end was cut by 3 bases, the J end by 2 bases, with 12 bases between. The CDR3 sequence: CASSDSGRPYNEQFF. In nucleotides, the CDR3 is TGTGCCAGCAGCGACAGCGGCCGTCCCTACAATGAGCAGTTCTTC.

The genes are TRBV7-2 and TRBJ1-2, with 8 bases matching TRBD1. The junction had 6 bases not matched to a gene; V was cut back by 4 bases and J by 8 bases. The CDR3 runs to 13 residues. Germline CDR1 and CDR2: SGHTA and FQGNSA. CDR3 sequence reads: CASSSTGGFGYTF. CDR3 in DNA: TGTGCCAGCAGCTCAACAGGGGGATTCGGCTACACCTTC. Combining the CDR3 with reference TRBV7-2 and TRBJ1-2 gives the whole variable domain GAGVSQSPSNKVTEKGKDVELRCDPISGHTALYWYRQSLGQGLEFLIYFQGNSAPDKSGLPSDRFSAERTGGSVSTLTIQRTQQEDSAVYLCASSSTGGFGYTFGSGTRLTVV.

CDR3 amino acids: CASSPRPRVERGGASTDTQYF. Written as DNA, the CDR3 is TGTGCCAGCAGTCCTCGTCCCCGCGTGGAGCGGGGAGGGGCTAGCACAGATACGCAGTATTTT. V gene TRBV27 combines with J gene TRBJ2-3, with 7 bases identical to TRBD2. The length of the CDR3 is 21 residues. Germline CDR1 is MNHEY and CDR2 is SMNVEV (reference sequence). V trimming: 5 bases; J trimming: 0 bases; junction bases outside the gene matches: 23.

Remarks on this clone: The junction departs from germline at one end; a sequencing error may be responsible. This chain uses TRBV18 with TRBJ2-5, with D perhaps matching TRBD1 (5 bases). Germline-derived CDR1 and CDR2 are KGHSH and LQKENI. The CDR3 covers 13 residues. DNA of the CDR3: TGTGCCAGCTCACCAGCAGGGCAAGGGACCCAGTACTTC. This codes for CASSPAGQGTQYF.

By sample share, this clone is medium-sized. The chain links TRBV11-2 to TRBJ2-2, with D unclear. V was trimmed by 5 bases and J by 5 bases, leaving 18 bases between them. CDR3 size: 16 residues. Germline V gene lookup returns CDR1 SGHAT and CDR2 FQNNGV. CDR3 protein: CASSRVTASATGELFF. The CDR3 region has the DNA TGTGCCAGCAGCCGAGTAACAGCCAGCGCTACCGGGGAGCTGTTTTTT. The full variable domain, in which reference TRBV11-2 and TRBJ2-2 provide the parts outside the CDR3, is EAGVAQSPRYKIIEKRQSVAFWCNPISGHATLYWYQQILGQGPKLLIQFQNNGVVDDSQLPKDRFSAERLKGVDSTLKIQPAKLEDSAVYLCASSRVTASATGELFFGEGSRLTVL.

This chain uses TRBV6-5 with TRBJ1-3, with a weak D call TRBD1 (5 bases). The germline V gene has CDR1 MNHEY and CDR2 SVGAGI. The CDR3 extends over 16 amino acids. Trimming took 2 bases from V and 2 from J, leaving 13 bases between them. The CDR3 bases are TGTGCCAGCAGTTACCAGTGGGGGAATGCTGGAAACACCATATATTTT. Translating it yields CASSYQWGNAGNTIYF.

The sample holds a few counts of this clone. CDR3 nucleotide sequence: TGTGCCAGCAGTGAAGCTCTATATGGCTACACCTTC. Amino acids: CASSEALYGYTF. This chain joins TRBV2 and TRBJ1-2, with unresolved D. CDR3 length equals 12 residues. V lost 0 bases to trimming and J lost 5 bases, with 4 bases between them. Germline loops: CDR1 SNHLY, CDR2 FYNNEI. Filled out from reference TRBV2 and TRBJ1-2, the complete variable domain reads EPEVTQTPSHQVTQMGQEVILRCVPISNHLYFYWYRQILGQKVEFLVSFYNNEISEKSEIFDDQFSVERPDGSNFTLKIRSTKLEDSAMYFCASSEALYGYTFGSGTRLTVV.

The chain has TRBV9 and TRBJ2-5, with 11 bases lining up with TRBD2. In germline, CDR1 is SGDLS, CDR2 YYNGEE. There are 14 residues in the CDR3. V dropped 4 bases and J dropped 4; count of bases not matched to a gene: 3. CDR3 in DNA: TGTGCCAGCAGCATTACTAGCGGGGGAGAGACCCAGTACTTC. Translation gives CASSITSGGETQYF.

The chain joins TRBV7-7 to TRBJ2-7; D assignment may be TRBD1 or TRBD2 (5 bases each). The CDR3 length is 13 residues. Germline V lookup: CDR1 SSHAT, CDR2 FNYEAQ (reference sequence). With 0 bases removed from V and 2 bases from J, the gap between germline ends came to 5 bases. The CDR3 DNA reads TGTGCCAGCAGCTTAGCGGGGGCCTACGAGCAGTACTTC. Protein sequence: CASSLAGAYEQYF.

The chain carries TRBV7-3 and TRBJ2-3; the match to TRBD1 covers 12 bases. J lost 9 bases, V lost 3 bases, and 4 bases had no gene match. In germline, CDR1 is SGHTA, CDR2 FQGTGA. The CDR3 totals 14 residues. In nucleotides, the CDR3 is TGTGCCAGCAGCTTGGGACAGGGGGCGCGAACGCAGTATTTT. Translating it yields CASSLGQGARTQYF.